The table lists the clone carrying this T cell receptor beta chain with a few counts. These data belong to a study of T-cell reconstitution after alpha-beta-depleted transplantation in children. The authors prepared the TCRbeta library with unique molecular identifiers. TCRdb re-called the PCR reads with MiXCR, one entry per CDR3 protein. The sample has about 340,000 distinct CDR3 sequences; 13% are singletons. Germline assignment: CDR1 MNHEY and CDR2 SVGEGT. The CDR3 has 14 amino acids. Trimming removed 6 bases at V and 10 bases at J, with 21 bases between. The sequencing used PBMCs, collected from the stem cell graft. V is TRBV6-2 or TRBV6-3 and J is TRBJ1-1, with D perhaps TRBD1 (5 bases). The receptor's source is a human donor who donated a stem cell graft to a child with Fanconi anemia. In nucleotides, the CDR3 is TGTGCCAGCAGATCCGACGGGGGACCTATTGGAGCTTTCTTT. Translated: CASRSDGGPIGAFF.